This TCR beta chain stems from a study of T cell clonality in common variable immunodeficiency. General study points: Fewer TCRbeta clones were shared among CVID subjects than controls. CVID subjects had higher TCRbeta clonality than healthy controls, most marked in about a third. In common variable immunodeficiency, TCR beta chains reportedly carried fewer deletions and N-nucleotide insertions.

Trimming removed 5 bases from V and 6 bases from J; junction bases left unmatched: 2. The CDR3 is made up of 12 amino acids. CDR1 MNHEY and CDR2 SVGEGT come from the germline V gene. Details on this clone: Its antigen remains unidentified. Read data end 3 residues before the CDR3 end; the end is taken from the germline J gene.

Diagnosis required reduced IgG, IgA and/or IgM with specific antibody deficiency. Sequencing input was equivalent genomic DNA from CVID and controls. The data were produced by immunoSEQ multiplex PCR, yet TCRdb's version contains in-frame clones alone and is incomplete. Listed for the sample are approximately 12,000 clones, none seen a single time. The receptor was derived from a human donor with common variable immunodeficiency. This chain joins TRBV6-2 or TRBV6-3 and TRBJ2-3, with 7 bases identical to TRBD2. The sample taken for sequencing was peripheral blood mononuclear cells. CDR3 bases read: TGTGCCAGCAGTGCCGGGGGGGATACG. Amino acid sequence: CASSAGGDT. In full, the CDR3 is CASSAGGDTQYF.